These 25 T cell receptor beta chains share one sample of origin, sequenced in a study of blood T cell repertoires in COVID-19. The repertoire was sequenced with immunoSEQ multiplex PCR; TCRdb's copy has only in-frame clones and lacks some. The data hold 250,000 to 300,000 clones, with more than 85% observed a single time. Sequencing was carried out using peripheral blood. These receptors came from a woman between 25 and 40 years old with COVID-19, enrolled during active disease.

A few counts support this clone. The chain couples TRBV9 to TRBJ2-7, with 9 bases lining up with TRBD1. V was pared by 3 bases and J by 6 bases, with 7 bases of the junction left unmatched. The V gene's germline CDR1 is SGDLS and CDR2 YYNGEE. The CDR3 is 14 residues long. The CDR3, as DNA: TGTGCCAGCAGCGGGGACAGGGCAAACTCCGAGCAGTACTTC. Protein sequence: CASSGDRANSEQYF.

This clone was seen just once. V usage is TRBV5-1 and J usage is TRBJ1-4; D remains ambiguous. Germline lookup yields CDR1 SGHRS and CDR2 YFSETQ. The CDR3 extends over 13 amino acids. Trimming removed 3 bases from V and 5 bases from J, with 8 bases in between. Here the CDR3 reads CASSSDINEKLFF. The CDR3 DNA sequence: TGCGCCAGCAGCTCCGACATCAATGAAAAACTGTTTTTT.

The chain couples TRBV20-1 to TRBJ1-5; D is possibly TRBD1 (6 bases). Germline CDR1 is DFQATT and CDR2 is SNEGSKA (reference sequence). V lost 3 bases to trimming and J lost 4 bases, with 19 bases between them. The CDR3 extends over 16 amino acids. The CDR3 here is CSASRAGVGKNQPQHF. As DNA, the CDR3 is TGCAGTGCTAGTCGGGCAGGGGTCGGTAAAAATCAGCCCCAGCATTTT.

The chain combines TRBV6-1 with TRBJ1-4; tentative D call: TRBD1 (6 bases). The CDR3 consists of 16 residues. V gave up 2 bases and J gave up 7 bases, with 17 bases separating them. Germline values: CDR1 MNHNS, CDR2 SASEGT. CDR3 region: CASSENSNREIEKLFF. The CDR3 nucleotides read TGTGCCAGCAGTGAAAATTCGAACAGGGAAATTGAAAAACTGTTTTTT.

The chain links TRBV9 to TRBJ2-1; TRBD2 matches at 10 bases. This CDR3 has 20 amino acids. Germline CDR1 and CDR2: SGDLS and YYNGEE. V lost 3 bases to trimming and J lost 6 bases; unmatched junction nucleotides: 21. This CDR3 is CASSAGQLGASGRAGNEQFF. DNA of the CDR3: TGTGCCAGCAGCGCGGGACAGTTGGGAGCTAGCGGGAGAGCGGGCAATGAGCAGTTCTTC. The full variable domain, in which reference TRBV9 and TRBJ2-1 provide the parts outside the CDR3, is DSGVTQTPKHLITATGQRVTLRCSPRSGDLSVYWYQQSLDQGLQFLIQYYNGEERAKGNILERFSAQQFPDLHSELNLSSLELGDSALYFCASSAGQLGASGRAGNEQFFGPGTRLTVL.

The chain uses TRBV19 and TRBJ1-1; no clear D gene. CDR1 and CDR2 (germline): LNHDA, SQIVND (reference sequence). Trimming shortened V by 1 base and J by 1 base, and 16 bases separated the two germline ends. There are 17 residues in the CDR3. CDR3 coding DNA: TGTGCCAGTAGTATAGGCGGGGAACTGCTCCGGAACACTGAAGCTTTCTTT. Translated, it gives CASSIGGELLRNTEAFF.

V and J are TRBV9 and TRBJ1-1; D possibly corresponds to TRBD1 (6 bases). Germline V gene lookup returns CDR1 SGDLS and CDR2 YYNGEE. Deletions cut 6 bases from V and 10 bases from J, with 19 bases between. This CDR3 comprises 13 residues. The CDR3: CASTKVEGGRAFF. For the CDR3, the DNA is TGTGCCAGCACTAAAGTAGAGGGGGGGAGAGCTTTCTTT.

The chain is built from TRBV29-1 and TRBJ1-1; 7 bases agree with TRBD1. The CDR3 sequence is 14 residues long. The V and J ends lost 1 base and 6 bases, in that order; junction bases with no gene match: 8. CDR1 is SQVTM and CDR2 is ANQGSEA in the germline V gene. CDR3 loop: CSVEVTGTAPEAFF. The DNA of the CDR3 is TGCAGCGTTGAAGTAACTGGGACAGCGCCTGAAGCTTTCTTT.

The chain couples TRBV11-2 to TRBJ1-1; D call uncertain. The germline V and J ends were trimmed by 1 base and 10 bases, with 16 bases remaining between them. Germline V gene lookup returns CDR1 SGHAT and CDR2 FQNNGV. The length of the CDR3 is 14 residues. The CDR3 loop reads CASSLVVVSSGAFF. The CDR3 DNA is TGTGCCAGCAGCTTAGTGGTTGTCTCCAGTGGAGCTTTCTTT.

The chain carries TRBV5-1 and TRBJ2-7; D is ambiguous. This CDR3 comprises 15 residues. V was clipped by 1 base and J by 4 bases, with 15 bases between them. CDR1 is SGHRS, CDR2 YFSETQ, per germline. CDR3 amino acids: CASSLTGAPEYEQYF. In nucleotides, the CDR3 is TGCGCCAGCAGCTTGACTGGTGCCCCCGAATACGAGCAGTACTTC.

As regards this clone: This may stem from a read error, because a much larger clone lies one nucleotide away. The chain is built from TRBV6-4 and TRBJ2-1; 13 nucleotides align to TRBD2. Germline CDR1 and CDR2: MRHNA and SNTAGT. V lost 2 bases and J lost 6; bases outside the gene matches: 1. The CDR3 runs to 15 residues. For the CDR3, the DNA is TGTGCCAGCAGTGACAGGACTAGCGGGAGCAATGAGCAGTTCTTC. This translates into CASSDRTSGSNEQFF.

V gene TRBV19 combines with J gene TRBJ1-1; maybe TRBD1 (5 bases). V lost 3 bases, J lost 5 bases, and 10 bases lay in between. The CDR3 covers 13 residues. Germline V gene sequence: CDR1 LNHDA, CDR2 SQIVND (reference sequence). This chain's CDR3 is CASSIWGRTEAFF. CDR3 DNA: TGTGCCAGTAGTATTTGGGGGAGGACTGAAGCTTTCTTT. Looking up the rest from reference TRBV19 and TRBJ1-1 gives the full variable domain: DGGITQSPKYLFRKEGQNVTLSCEQNLNHDAMYWYRQDPGQGLRLIYYSQIVNDFQKGDIAEGYSVSREKKESFPLTVTSAQKNPTAFYLCASSIWGRTEAFFGQGTRLTVV.

This clone was counted once. The chain recombines TRBV30 with TRBJ1-2; TRBD1 agrees at 11 bases. Germline lookup yields CDR1 GTSNPN and CDR2 SVGIG (reference sequence). This CDR3 comprises 16 residues. Trimming at V came to 1 base and at J to 2 bases, leaving 6 bases not matched to a gene. Written as DNA, the CDR3 is TGTGCCTGGAGTGCAACTGGGACAGGGGGAAACTATGGCTACACCTTC. Protein sequence: CAWSATGTGGNYGYTF.

The V and J genes are TRBV27 and TRBJ2-7; 10 bases fit TRBD2. The CDR3 covers 17 residues. Trimming cost V 2 bases and J 1 base; bases outside gene matches: 8. Germline values: CDR1 MNHEY, CDR2 SMNVEV (reference sequence). The DNA of the CDR3 is TGTGCCAGCAGTTTAGGGCTAGCGGGAGACGGGTCCTACGAGCAGTACTTC. Translating gives CASSLGLAGDGSYEQYF.

DNA for the CDR3: TGTGCCAGCAGCGACGTCCCCCGGGGCAATGAGCAGTTCTTC. The encoded protein is CASSDVPRGNEQFF. The chain couples TRBV7-9 to TRBJ2-1; D is perhaps TRBD2 (5 bases). V was trimmed by 5 bases and J by 6 bases, leaving 14 bases between them. This CDR3 spans 14 amino acids. Per the germline V gene, CDR1 is SEHNR and CDR2 is FQNEAQ (reference sequence).

The rearrangement uses TRBV3-1 (or the pseudogene TRBV3-2) and TRBJ2-3, with 9 bases identical to TRBD2. Germline lookup yields CDR1 LGHDT and CDR2 YNNKEL (reference sequence). The CDR3 contains 14 residues. V dropped 8 bases and J dropped 5; count of bases not matched to a gene: 8. The CDR3 region has the DNA TGTGCCAGCGGGGCTTTAGCGGGAGAAGATACGCAGTATTTT. Its protein is CASGALAGEDTQYF.

The chain joins TRBV7-8 to TRBJ1-1; weak D call: TRBD1 (6 bases). This CDR3 is 15 amino acids long. Per germline, CDR1 SGHVS and CDR2 FQNEAQ. Trimming left V 1 base short and J 4 bases short, with 13 bases between. The CDR3 region has the DNA TGTGCCAGCAGCTTAGAGGGGGTATGGGGCACTGAAGCTTTCTTT. Amino acid sequence: CASSLEGVWGTEAFF.

V usage is TRBV3-1 (or the pseudogene TRBV3-2) and J usage is TRBJ1-2, with unresolved D. V was trimmed by 3 bases and J by 8 bases, leaving 19 bases between them. Per the germline V gene, CDR1 is LGHDT and CDR2 is YNNKEL (reference sequence). The CDR3 length is 15 residues. The CDR3 bases are TGTGCCAGCAGCCACGGCACGGAGATACTTAGGGGCTACACCTTC. It is translated as CASSHGTEILRGYTF.

This sequence joins TRBV11-1 and TRBJ2-7; tentatively, D is TRBD1 (5 bases). This CDR3 is built from 12 residues. Trimming took 8 bases from V and 4 from J, leaving 12 bases between them. Germline V CDR1 and CDR2: SGHAT, FQDESV (reference sequence). DNA for the CDR3: TGTGCCAGCGGGGCAGCGACTTACGAGCAGTACTTC. Amino acid sequence: CASGAATYEQYF.

The V call is TRBV2, the J call TRBJ1-1; D may be TRBD1 (5 bases). The CDR3 is 16 residues long. Trimming removed 8 bases from V and 9 bases from J, with 28 bases in between. Germline loops: CDR1 SNHLY, CDR2 FYNNEI. The CDR3, as DNA: TGTGCCAGCGCGCGCCGGGCCGGTGGGGACTCCCAAAAAGCTTTCTTT. Encoded protein: CASARRAGGDSQKAFF. The variable domain in full, with the rest retrieved from reference TRBV2 and TRBJ1-1, is EPEVTQTPSHQVTQMGQEVILRCVPISNHLYFYWYRQILGQKVEFLVSFYNNEISEKSEIFDDQFSVERPDGSNFTLKIRSTKLEDSAMYFCASARRAGGDSQKAFFGQGTRLTVV.

In its sample, this clone was seen a few times. This chain joins TRBV5-4 and TRBJ2-7, with TRBD1 identical over 8 bases. J was trimmed by 6 bases and V by 4 bases; bases with no gene match: 6. The germline V gene has CDR1 SGHNT and CDR2 YYREEE (reference sequence). The CDR3 has 13 amino acids. CDR3 sequence reads: CASSPGQGGEQYF. The CDR3 bases are TGTGCCAGCAGCCCCGGACAGGGTGGCGAGCAGTACTTC.

The V call is TRBV9, the J call TRBJ1-3; 9 nucleotides agree with TRBD1. V gave up 3 bases and J gave up 0 bases; unmatched junction bases: 7. Germline V gene sequence: CDR1 SGDLS, CDR2 YYNGEE. CDR3 length: 17 amino acids. Here the CDR3 reads CASSAYRGLSSGNTIYF. The CDR3 coding sequence is TGTGCCAGCAGCGCTTACAGGGGGCTGAGCTCTGGAAACACCATATATTTT. Full variable domain (rest looked up from reference TRBV9 and TRBJ1-3): DSGVTQTPKHLITATGQRVTLRCSPRSGDLSVYWYQQSLDQGLQFLIQYYNGEERAKGNILERFSAQQFPDLHSELNLSSLELGDSALYFCASSAYRGLSSGNTIYFGEGSWLTVV.

The rearrangement joins TRBV5-5 to TRBJ1-1; D possibly corresponds to TRBD1 (5 bases). Germline V gene lookup returns CDR1 SGHKS and CDR2 YYEKEE (reference sequence). The CDR3 sequence is 13 residues long. V shed 4 bases and J shed 9 bases, with 16 bases lying between them. CDR3 amino acids: CASSHPDSPKAFF. CDR3 sequence (DNA): TGTGCCAGCAGCCACCCCGACAGTCCCAAAGCTTTCTTT.

The genes are TRBV15 and TRBJ1-2, with 7 bases fitting TRBD1. The germline V gene has CDR1 LNHNV and CDR2 YYDKDF (reference sequence). The length of the CDR3 is 14 residues. V shed 1 base, J shed 4 bases, and the junction held 3 bases outside the gene matches. CDR3 in amino acids: CATSRADRIYGYTF. The CDR3 DNA reads TGTGCCACCAGCAGAGCGGACAGGATCTATGGCTACACCTTC.

This clone appeared once. V is TRBV29-1 and J is TRBJ1-2; TRBD1 matches 10 bases. The CDR3 length is 16 residues. Germline V gene data show CDR1 as SQVTM and CDR2 as ANQGSEA. V lost 6 bases and J lost 2; bases outside the gene matches: 12. The CDR3 DNA is TGCAGCGTCCCCGCCGGGACAGGGGTGCTAAACTATGGCTACACCTTC. Translated, it gives CSVPAGTGVLNYGYTF.